What follows describes a single T cell receptor (beta chain). This entry belongs to a study of blood T cell repertoires in COVID-19. The CDR3 has 16 amino acids. The V end lost 0 bases, the J end lost 4 bases, and 13 bases lay between the germline ends. Germline V gene lookup returns CDR1 GTSNPN and CDR2 SVGIG (reference sequence). Data came from immunoSEQ multiplex PCR; TCRdb stores just in-frame clones and leaves some out. The profile shows about 210,000 clones, over 75% of them singletons. The sample consisted of PBMCs or T cells enriched from blood (not recorded which). The sequence derives from a young man with acute COVID-19. The J gene is TRBJ1-6, the V gene TRBV30; no definite D call. CDR3 sequence: CAWSVAGRAYNSPLHF. Here the CDR3 DNA reads TGTGCCTGGAGTGTAGCGGGCAGAGCATATAATTCACCCCTCCACTTT.